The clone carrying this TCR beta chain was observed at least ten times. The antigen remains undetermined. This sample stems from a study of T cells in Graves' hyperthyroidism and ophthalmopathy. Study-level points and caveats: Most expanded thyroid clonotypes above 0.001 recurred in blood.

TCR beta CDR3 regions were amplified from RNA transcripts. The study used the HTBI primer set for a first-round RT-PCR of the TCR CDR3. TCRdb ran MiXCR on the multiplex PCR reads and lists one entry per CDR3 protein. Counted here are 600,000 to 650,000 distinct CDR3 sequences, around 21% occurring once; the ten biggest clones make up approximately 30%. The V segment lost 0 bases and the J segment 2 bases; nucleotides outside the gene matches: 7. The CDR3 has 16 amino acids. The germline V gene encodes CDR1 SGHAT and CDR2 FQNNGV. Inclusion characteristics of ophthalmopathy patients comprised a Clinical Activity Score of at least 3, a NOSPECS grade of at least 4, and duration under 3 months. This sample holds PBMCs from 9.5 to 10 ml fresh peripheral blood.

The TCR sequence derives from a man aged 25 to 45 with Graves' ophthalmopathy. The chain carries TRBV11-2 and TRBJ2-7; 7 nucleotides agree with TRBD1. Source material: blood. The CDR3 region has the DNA TGTGCCAGCAGCTTAGAACTACAGGGGAAGCCCTACGAGCAGTACTTC. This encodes CASSLELQGKPYEQYF.